This section outlines one T cell receptor beta chain sequence together with its context. The V end was cut by 0 bases, the J end by 5 bases, with 8 bases between. The CDR3 has 13 amino acids. Germline CDR1 is SGHRS and CDR2 is YFSETQ. Generated by immunoSEQ multiplex PCR, the TCRdb table keeps only in-frame clones and is missing some. Of around 120,000 clones listed, 75% to 90% are singletons. This specimen comes from a study of control samples from healthy donors and cancer patients. Sequencing input: PBMCs. The chain is built from TRBV5-1 and TRBJ2-5; TRBD1 might be the D (5 bases). The receptor's source is a woman between 45 and 60 years old with colorectal cancer. CDR3 protein: CASSLGQGETQYF. The CDR3 coding sequence is TGCGCCAGCAGCTTGGGGCAGGGCGAGACCCAGTACTTC.